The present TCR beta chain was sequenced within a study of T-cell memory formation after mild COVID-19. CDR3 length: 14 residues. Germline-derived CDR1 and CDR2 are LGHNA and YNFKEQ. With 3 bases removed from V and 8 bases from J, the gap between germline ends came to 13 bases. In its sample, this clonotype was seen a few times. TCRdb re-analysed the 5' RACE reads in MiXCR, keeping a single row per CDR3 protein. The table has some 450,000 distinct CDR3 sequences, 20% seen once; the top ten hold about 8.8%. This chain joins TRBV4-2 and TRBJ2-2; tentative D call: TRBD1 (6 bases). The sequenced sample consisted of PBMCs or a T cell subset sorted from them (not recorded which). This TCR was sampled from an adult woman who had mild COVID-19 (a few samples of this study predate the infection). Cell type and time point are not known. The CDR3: CASSQDPGTGELFF. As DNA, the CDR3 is TGTGCCAGCAGCCAGGACCCCGGGACAGGGGAGCTGTTTTTT.